What follows are 28 T cell receptor beta chains derived from one specimen sequenced in a study of blood T cells in healthy people across ages. A J-beta primer mix and a sample-barcoded 5' primer were used in a second PCR of roughly 6 to 12 cycles. TCRdb reanalysed the 5' RACE reads using MiXCR and keeps one entry per CDR3 protein. This sample yields roughly 1 million distinct CDR3 sequences, of which 25% are seen a single time; about 0.8% belongs to the top ten. The same specimen was also included in a second study, on T cells of mothers and their children.

Input material: blood. All receptors come from a girl aged 2-10 years in good health.

This chain connects TRBV4-2 to TRBJ2-5; TRBD2 matches at 10 bases. The DNA end is a closer match to TRBJ2-7, so the J assignment may be wrong. CDR1 and CDR2 (germline): LGHNA, YNFKEQ. There are 15 residues in the CDR3. CDR3: CASSPRAGGAYEQYF. The CDR3 bases are TGTGCCAGCAGCCCCCGAGCGGGGGGGGCTTACGAGCAGTACTTC.

The chain employs TRBV24-1 and TRBJ2-6; TRBD1 matches 7 bases. J was trimmed by 1 base and V by 4 bases; bases with no gene match: 3. There are 16 residues in the CDR3. Per the germline V gene, CDR1 is KGHDR and CDR2 is SFDVKD. In DNA, the CDR3 is TGTGCCACCAGTGACATACAGGGGTCTGGGGCCAACGTCCTGACTTTC. Translated, it gives CATSDIQGSGANVLTF.

The V and J genes are TRBV3-1 and TRBJ1-2, with D maybe TRBD1 (5 bases). Germline V CDR1 and CDR2: LGHDT, YNNKEL (reference sequence). This CDR3 region has 19 residues. V dropped 0 bases and J dropped 4 bases, with 24 bases sitting between them. This CDR3 reads CASSQEVLTRGMTIYGYTF. The CDR3, as DNA: TGTGCCAGCAGCCAAGAGGTCCTGACGAGGGGAATGACTATCTATGGCTACACCTTC.

This clonotype occurred a few times. A read error may account for a junction end that differs from germline. The chain is built from TRBV7-9 and TRBJ2-7; 9 positions match TRBD2. The CDR3 loop spans 11 amino acids. Germline assignment: CDR1 SEHNR and CDR2 FQNEAQ (reference sequence). The CDR3 loop reads CASSLSGRLHF. The DNA of the CDR3 is TGTGCCAGCAGCTTAAGCGGGAGGCTACACTTC.

This clonotype was seen only a few times. The chain combines TRBV12-3 or TRBV12-4 with TRBJ2-2, with D uncertain. The CDR3 loop spans 15 amino acids. V was pared by 5 bases and J by 0 bases, with 10 bases between. The CDR3 DNA follows: TGTGCCAGCAGTCCCTCTATTTCGAACACCGGGGAGCTGTTTTTT. Its protein is CASSPSISNTGELFF.

V gene TRBV12-3 or TRBV12-4 combines with J gene TRBJ2-3; D might be TRBD2 (6 bases). The CDR3 is 13 amino acids. Between the trimmed V and J ends, which lost 7 bases and 8 bases, there was a span of 16 bases. The CDR3: CASIPRAGGTQYF. CDR3 sequence (DNA): TGTGCCAGCATCCCCCGGGCCGGGGGTACGCAGTATTTT.

The chain joins TRBV29-1 to TRBJ1-4; 8 bases map to TRBD1. This CDR3 spans 13 amino acids. Germline lookup yields CDR1 SQVTM and CDR2 ANQGSEA. V gave up 7 bases and J gave up 7 bases; unmatched junction bases: 8. CDR3 sequence reads: CSARQGTGEKLFF. CDR3 nucleotides: TGCAGCGCCCGACAGGGGACGGGTGAAAAACTGTTTTTT.

This clonotype was found many times. The chain employs TRBV12-3 or TRBV12-4 and TRBJ1-1; a possible D gene is TRBD1 (6 bases). The germline V and J ends were trimmed by 3 bases and 4 bases, with 9 bases remaining between them. The CDR3 has 13 amino acids. The CDR3 DNA reads as TGTGCCAGCAGTTTCGAGGGGGGCACTGAAGCTTTCTTT. Its protein product is CASSFEGGTEAFF.

This clonotype has a handful of counts. The genes are TRBV10-3 and TRBJ1-2; the D is unclear. Germline assignment: CDR1 ENHRY and CDR2 SYGVKD. V lost 6 bases and J lost 7, with 9 bases in between. The CDR3 spans 11 residues. The CDR3 region is CAISPGLGYTF. For the CDR3, the DNA is TGTGCCATCAGCCCCGGCCTTGGCTACACCTTC.

Ten or more counts support this clonotype. The chain is built from TRBV7-2 and TRBJ1-2, with 7 positions matching TRBD1. CDR3 length equals 13 residues. Trimming at V came to 5 bases and at J to 4 bases, leaving 4 bases not matched to a gene. The germline V gene has CDR1 SGHTA and CDR2 FQGNSA. CDR3 loop: CASSPSGGYGYTF. CDR3 bases: TGTGCCAGCAGCCCTTCAGGGGGCTATGGCTACACCTTC.

This chain joins TRBV4-2 and TRBJ2-1, with D uncertain. The DNA end is a closer match to TRBJ2-5, so the J assignment may be wrong. This CDR3 spans 14 amino acids. Germline CDR1 reads LGHNA; CDR2 reads YNFKEQ. This chain's CDR3 is CASSQVAARETQYF. CDR3 nucleotides: TGTGCCAGCAGCCAAGTGGCCGCCCGAGAGACCCAGTACTTC.

The J gene is TRBJ2-5, the V gene TRBV5-5; TRBD1 aligns across 8 bases. CDR1 is SGHKS and CDR2 is YYEKEE in the germline V gene (reference sequence). There are 15 residues in the CDR3. Trimming cost V 0 bases and J 5 bases; bases outside gene matches: 6. CDR3 region: CASSLETGVGETQYF. CDR3 nucleotide sequence: TGTGCCAGCAGCTTGGAGACAGGGGTAGGGGAGACCCAGTACTTC.

The gene calls are TRBV28 and TRBJ2-7, with 7 bases identical to TRBD2. Germline V lookup: CDR1 MDHEN, CDR2 SYDVKM. V lost 2 bases, J lost 6 bases, and 10 bases stayed unmatched. CDR3 size: 15 residues. The CDR3 DNA follows: TGTGCCAGCAGTTTAGCGGGAGAACTGGTCGGCGAGCAGTACTTC. Its translation: CASSLAGELVGEQYF. The complete variable domain, with remaining parts taken from reference TRBV28 and TRBJ2-7, reads DVKVTQSSRYLVKRTGEKVFLECVQDMDHENMFWYRQDPGLGLRLIYFSYDVKMKEKGDIPEGYSVSREKKERFSLILESASTNQTSMYLCASSLAGELVGEQYFGPGTRLTVT.

The chain has TRBV4-3 and TRBJ1-3; 8 nucleotides agree with TRBD1. The CDR3 is 15 amino acids. V lost 4 bases, J lost 2 bases, and 4 bases stayed unmatched. CDR1 is LGHNA, CDR2 YSLEER, per germline. CDR3 sequence: CASSPSTGAGNTIYF. The CDR3 region has the DNA TGCGCCAGCAGCCCATCGACAGGGGCTGGAAACACCATATATTTT.

The sample holds a few counts of this clonotype. The missing conserved phenylalanine or tryptophan at the end of this CDR3 makes a read error likely. The rearrangement joins TRBV4-1 to TRBJ2-5; D tentatively fits TRBD1 or TRBD2 (6 bases each). With 0 bases removed from V and 9 bases from J, the gap between germline ends came to 17 bases. This CDR3 spans 15 amino acids. The V gene's germline CDR1 is MGHRA and CDR2 YSYEKL. In DNA, the CDR3 is TGCGCCAGCAGCCAAGAGGTGGGGGCCTCGGGGGCCCAGTACCTC. Its protein product is CASSQEVGASGAQYL.

This clonotype was counted only a few times. This chain links TRBV9 with TRBJ1-1, with 7 nucleotides matching TRBD1. CDR3 length: 16 amino acids. V shed 3 bases, J shed 3 bases, and the junction held 11 bases outside the gene matches. Germline V gives CDR1 SGDLS, CDR2 YYNGEE. The CDR3 loop reads CASSARDSFMDTEAFF. The CDR3 region has the DNA TGTGCCAGCAGCGCCCGGGACAGCTTCATGGACACTGAAGCTTTCTTT.

The chain is built from TRBV28 and TRBJ2-7; D uncertain. The V gene lost 10 bases and the J gene lost 4 bases, with 11 bases spanning the gap. The CDR3 spans 11 residues. Germline V gene lookup returns CDR1 MDHEN and CDR2 SYDVKM. The CDR3 region has the DNA TGTGCCATCGGGTTCTCTTACGAGCAGTACTTC. Encoded protein: CAIGFSYEQYF. The variable domain in full, with the rest retrieved from reference TRBV28 and TRBJ2-7, is DVKVTQSSRYLVKRTGEKVFLECVQDMDHENMFWYRQDPGLGLRLIYFSYDVKMKEKGDIPEGYSVSREKKERFSLILESASTNQTSMYLCAIGFSYEQYFGPGTRLTVT.

This chain links TRBV5-1 with TRBJ2-4; 14 positions agree with TRBD2. CDR3 size: 15 residues. CDR1 and CDR2 from the germline V gene are SGHRS and YFSETQ. Trimming cost V 4 bases and J 12 bases; bases outside gene matches: 9. CDR3 in amino acids: CASSPGTSGRSNQYF. The CDR3 DNA reads as TGCGCCAGCAGCCCTGGGACTAGCGGGAGAAGCAATCAGTACTTC.

V and J are TRBV7-3 and TRBJ2-7; 10 bases fit TRBD2. The germline CDR1 and CDR2 sequences are SGHTA and FQGTGA. This CDR3 region has 14 residues. V trimming: 5 bases; J trimming: 8 bases; junction bases outside the gene matches: 9. CDR3: CASSLTGTSAQQYF. CDR3 in DNA: TGTGCCAGCAGCCTGACCGGGACTAGCGCCCAGCAGTACTTC.

The V call is TRBV27, the J call TRBJ2-7, with D perhaps matching TRBD1 (6 bases). The CDR3 is 15 amino acids. Germline CDR1 reads MNHEY; CDR2 reads SMNVEV (reference sequence). V shed 4 bases and J shed 2 bases, with 15 bases lying between them. The CDR3 loop reads CASSSILDSTYEQYF. Written as DNA, the CDR3 is TGTGCCAGCAGTTCTATCCTGGACAGTACCTACGAGCAGTACTTC.

The rearrangement joins TRBV21-1 to TRBJ2-7; the D call of TRBD1 is as the table states it, not checked on the DNA. TRBV21-1 is termed a pseudogene. CDR3 length equals 14 residues. The CDR3: CASTNSTPNYEQYF. CDR3 coding DNA: TGTGCCAGCACCAACTCTACCCCTAACTACGAGCAGTACTTC.

The chain combines TRBV6-5 with TRBJ1-2; TRBD1 aligns across 8 bases. V was pared by 5 bases and J by 6 bases, with 11 bases of the junction left unmatched. This CDR3 is 15 amino acids long. Germline V gene sequence: CDR1 MNHEY, CDR2 SVGAGI. CDR3 coding DNA: TGTGCCAGCAGTCCTTGGACAGGGCTAGACCATGGCTACACCTTC. The encoded protein is CASSPWTGLDHGYTF.

This clonotype came up a few times. The chain uses TRBV9 and TRBJ2-7, with D maybe TRBD2 (7 bases). The CDR3 spans 17 residues. Trimming took 3 bases from V and 0 from J, leaving 19 bases between them. Germline-derived CDR1 and CDR2 are SGDLS and YYNGEE. CDR3 in amino acids: CASSEGGRGAISYEQYF. The DNA of the CDR3 is TGTGCCAGCAGCGAGGGGGGGCGGGGAGCAATCTCCTACGAGCAGTACTTC. Filled out from reference TRBV9 and TRBJ2-7, the complete variable domain reads DSGVTQTPKHLITATGQRVTLRCSPRSGDLSVYWYQQSLDQGLQFLIQYYNGEERAKGNILERFSAQQFPDLHSELNLSSLELGDSALYFCASSEGGRGAISYEQYFGPGTRLTVT.

This sequence joins TRBV7-2 and TRBJ2-7; 7 nucleotides match TRBD2. Germline V lookup: CDR1 SGHTA, CDR2 FQGNSA. J lost 2 bases, V lost 8 bases, and 9 bases had no gene match. The CDR3 runs to 14 residues. Here the CDR3 reads CASSERDYAYEQYF. The CDR3, as DNA: TGTGCCAGCTCCGAGCGGGACTATGCCTACGAGCAGTACTTC. Based on the CDR3 plus reference TRBV7-2 and TRBJ2-7, the full variable domain is GAGVSQSPSNKVTEKGKDVELRCDPISGHTALYWYRQSLGQGLEFLIYFQGNSAPDKSGLPSDRFSAERTGGSVSTLTIQRTQQEDSAVYLCASSERDYAYEQYFGPGTRLTVT.

The chain recombines TRBV12-3 or TRBV12-4 with TRBJ1-1; D remains unclear. This CDR3 region has 14 residues. Trimming took 3 bases from V and 1 from J, leaving 9 bases between them. In DNA, the CDR3 is TGTGCCAGCAGTTTGCGGCACCCGAACACTGAAGCTTTCTTT. As protein: CASSLRHPNTEAFF.

This clonotype was detected only a few times. The rearrangement links TRBV9 to TRBJ2-5; D gene ambiguous. From germline, CDR1 is SGDLS and CDR2 YYNGEE. With 3 bases removed from V and 0 bases from J, the gap between germline ends came to 15 bases. The CDR3 sequence is 16 residues long. The chain's CDR3 is CASSGGFDPYQETQYF. The CDR3 bases are TGTGCCAGCAGCGGAGGATTTGACCCGTACCAAGAGACCCAGTACTTC.

This clonotype was recorded a few times. The genes are TRBV4-3 and TRBJ2-5; the match to TRBD1 covers 8 bases. The end of the DNA is better explained by TRBJ2-1, so the J call may be wrong. The germline V gene has CDR1 LGHNA and CDR2 YSLEER. This CDR3 is 17 amino acids long. The DNA of the CDR3 is TGCGCCAGCAGCCAAGATCCGTGGCAGGGGGCCCGCAATGAGCAGTTCTTC. It translates to CASSQDPWQGARNEQFF.

The V gene is TRBV12-3 or TRBV12-4, the J gene TRBJ2-3; D is possibly TRBD1 or TRBD2 (5 bases each). The CDR3 spans 17 residues. V lost 0 bases and J 2 bases, leaving 15 bases between the germline ends. CDR3 bases: TGTGCCAGCAGTTTAGCCTCGGGACCCATTTCCACAGATACGCAGTATTTT. Amino acids: CASSLASGPISTDTQYF.